A selection of T cell receptor beta chains follows, all from one sample in a study of T cells in Graves' hyperthyroidism and ophthalmopathy. TCRdb reprocessed the multiplex PCR reads via MiXCR and lists one record per CDR3 protein. The table has fewer than 450,000 distinct CDR3 sequences, around 15% seen once. Sequenced sample: blood. All receptors come from a man aged 50-59 years with Graves' ophthalmopathy. CDR3s include the opening cysteine and the closing phenylalanine or tryptophan. A D gene is named only where the DNA matches it firmly. A clone size is listed for some rows: how often the clone was seen (once, few, many), or a class if it is expanded.

v_call	j_call	clone_size	d_call	cdr3_nt	cdr3_aa
TRBV13	TRBJ2-7	many	TRBD1	TGTGCCAGCAGCAACCGGGACAGGGCCTACGAGCAGTACTTC	CASSNRDRAYEQYF
TRBV11-2	TRBJ2-3	many	-	TGTGCCAGCAGCTTAGTCTGGACAGCAGATACGCAGTATTTT	CASSLVWTADTQYF
TRBV11-2	TRBJ2-7	-	TRBD2	TGTGCCAGCAGCTTAGCGTCCGGACTAGCGGGAGCTTACGAGCAGTACTTC	CASSLASGLAGAYEQYF
TRBV11-2	TRBJ2-3	many	-	TGTGCCAGCAGCCCGGCGGGGCAGCGCCCCCATACGCAGTATTTT	CASSPAGQRPHTQYF
TRBV12-3/TRBV12-4	TRBJ2-1	many	TRBD2	TGTGCCAGCAGTAAACCGGGACTAGCGGACAATGAGCAGTTCTTC	CASSKPGLADNEQFF
TRBV28	TRBJ2-1	few	TRBD2	TGTGCCAGCACTGGGGGGGACTACAGTGAGCAGTTCTTC	CASTGGDYSEQFF
TRBV20-1	TRBJ2-1	many	TRBD2	TGCAGTGTCGCGGGGACTACCTCGTACAATGAGCAGTTCTTC	CSVAGTTSYNEQFF
TRBV20-1	TRBJ2-3	-	TRBD2	TGCAGTACACGTGACGGGACTAGCGGCACAGATACGCAGTATTTT	CSTRDGTSGTDTQYF
TRBV4-1	TRBJ2-1	many	TRBD2	TGCGCCAGCAGCCAAGAGCGGGCTAGCGGGGATCCCTACAATGAGCAGTTCTTC	CASSQERASGDPYNEQFF
TRBV6-2/TRBV6-3	TRBJ2-7	many	TRBD2	TGTGCCAGCAATTCCTGGACTAGCGGGAGCAAGGAGCAGTACTTC	CASNSWTSGSKEQYF
TRBV19	TRBJ1-5	-	-	TGTGCCAGTAGTATAGTAGGAGGGAAGAATCAGCCCCAGCATTTT	CASSIVGGKNQPQHF
TRBV12-3/TRBV12-4	TRBJ2-5	many	TRBD1	TGTGCCAGCAGCCGCGACAGGGGCAGACAAGAGACCCAGTACTTC	CASSRDRGRQETQYF
TRBV7-9	TRBJ2-5	many	TRBD2	TGTGCCAGCAGCCGAGCCAGTGGTAGCGGGTCGCAAGAGACCCAGTACTTC	CASSRASGSGSQETQYF
TRBV27	TRBJ2-3	many	-	TGTGCCAGCAGTCCGACGTTTAATGCGGGAGATACGCAGTATTTT	CASSPTFNAGDTQYF
TRBV25-1	TRBJ2-1	few	-	TGTGCCAGCAGTGAATTGACCCGGACTTTCCCGATTTACAATGAGCAGTTCTTC	CASSELTRTFPIYNEQFF
TRBV9	TRBJ2-7	-	-	TGTGCCAGCAGCGTGGGGGGAGGCGACGAGCAGTACTTC	CASSVGGGDEQYF
TRBV20-1	TRBJ2-7	many	TRBD2	TGCAGTGCTAGGTACAGCGGGAGGCCCCACGAGCAGTACTTC	CSARYSGRPHEQYF
TRBV20-1	TRBJ2-7	few	TRBD1	TGCAGTGCTAGGGGACAGGGCCCATACGAGCAGTACTTC	CSARGQGPYEQYF
TRBV2	TRBJ2-3	-	-	TGTGCCAGCAGCGGCGGGACCCCTTTCACAGATACGCAGTATTTT	CASSGGTPFTDTQYF
TRBV20-1	TRBJ2-7	many	-	TGCAGTGCTAGGCGGCCGCCCCTAGTCGAGCAGTACTTC	CSARRPPLVEQYF
TRBV25-1	TRBJ1-5	-	TRBD1	TGTGCCAGCAGCCCTGAGGGGGCACGGGGCCAGCCCCAGCATTTT	CASSPEGARGQPQHF